The 20 T cell receptor beta chains below come from one sample, sequenced in a study of identical twins. MiXCR was run by TCRdb on the 5' RACE reads, yielding one entry per CDR3 protein. This sample yields 600,000 to 700,000 distinct CDR3 sequences, of which less than 25% are seen a single time; about 4.5% belongs to the top ten. These data are also associated with another study on T cells expressing NK-cell markers.

Sample: PBMCs. The receptors were gathered from a woman aged 18-30 years in good health.

This clonotype was counted a few times. The V and J genes are TRBV5-4 and TRBJ1-2; weak D call: TRBD1 (5 bases). The CDR3 has 15 residues. The ends were cut back, 1 base at V and 8 bases at J, with 18 bases in the middle. Germline lookup yields CDR1 SGHNT and CDR2 YYREEE (reference sequence). The CDR3 DNA sequence: TGTGCCAGCAGCTTGACCTCGGGACCGCAAGGAGGCTACACCTTC. It codes for CASSLTSGPQGGYTF.

The chain uses TRBV2 and TRBJ2-2; 8 nucleotides line up with TRBD1. The V segment lost 8 bases and the J segment 5 bases; nucleotides outside the gene matches: 4. The CDR3 has 13 amino acids. Germline V gives CDR1 SNHLY, CDR2 FYNNEI. The CDR3 DNA follows: TGTGCCAGCGGACAGGGCGGTACCGGGGAGCTGTTTTTT. Its translation is CASGQGGTGELFF.

V and J are TRBV12-3 or TRBV12-4 and TRBJ2-3; unclear D gene. The CDR3 extends over 15 amino acids. Trimming stripped 5 bases from V and 0 bases from J, with 12 bases between. DNA of the CDR3: TGTGCCAGCAGTCCTCCAGTGACTAGCACAGATACGCAGTATTTT. This encodes CASSPPVTSTDTQYF.

This chain links TRBV6-2 or TRBV6-3 with TRBJ2-2; no firm D call. This CDR3 region has 14 residues. The ends were cut back, 2 bases at V and 6 bases at J, with 10 bases in the middle. CDR1 is MNHEY, CDR2 SVGEGT, per germline. The CDR3 nucleotides are TGTGCCAGCAGTTACCAGGCTAGTTCCGGGGAGCTGTTTTTT. It specifies CASSYQASSGELFF.

This clonotype was observed a few times. The chain joins TRBV12-3 or TRBV12-4 to TRBJ1-5, with D perhaps TRBD1 (5 bases). V was pared by 3 bases and J by 4 bases, with 19 bases between. CDR3 length equals 17 residues. CDR3 sequence (DNA): TGTGCCAGCAGTTTCAATGTCGTGGGGGTCAGAAATCAGCCCCAGCATTTT. Protein product: CASSFNVVGVRNQPQHF.

The chain couples TRBV20-1 to TRBJ2-7; 7 nucleotides agree with TRBD2. V dropped 1 base and J dropped 0; count of bases not matched to a gene: 3. The germline gives CDR1 DFQATT, CDR2 SNEGSKA (reference sequence). The CDR3 consists of 14 residues. CDR3 DNA: TGCAGTGCTAGAGCGGGCGGGAGCTCCTACGAGCAGTACTTC. The encoded protein is CSARAGGSSYEQYF.

This clonotype occurred a few times. The chain links TRBV5-6 to TRBJ2-1; 10 positions match TRBD1. CDR3 length: 15 amino acids. J was trimmed by 6 bases and V by 1 base; bases with no gene match: 4. Germline CDR1 and CDR2: SGHDT and YYEEEE. The CDR3 here is CASSLLDRGRNEQFF. The DNA of the CDR3 is TGTGCCAGCAGCTTGTTAGACAGGGGGCGCAATGAGCAGTTCTTC.

V and J are TRBV19 and TRBJ2-7, with D possibly TRBD2 on 5 matching bases. CDR3 size: 15 residues. The germline V and J ends were trimmed by 3 bases and 3 bases, with 15 bases remaining between them. CDR1 and CDR2 from the germline V gene are LNHDA and SQIVND (reference sequence). CDR3 in amino acids: CASSIIGERGYEQYF. CDR3 DNA: TGTGCCAGTAGTATTATCGGGGAAAGAGGCTACGAGCAGTACTTC.

This clonotype was detected only a few times. The V gene is TRBV4-1, the J gene TRBJ2-5; 10 nucleotides align to TRBD1. Trimming cost V 3 bases and J 5 bases; bases outside gene matches: 6. Germline loops: CDR1 MGHRA, CDR2 YSYEKL. The CDR3 sequence is 15 residues long. The CDR3 sequence is CASSHGQGVGETQYF. DNA of the CDR3: TGCGCCAGCAGCCATGGACAGGGGGTCGGGGAGACCCAGTACTTC.

This chain joins TRBV10-1 and TRBJ2-5, with TRBD1 as a possible D gene (6 bases). This CDR3 has 15 amino acids. Trimming pared 5 bases from V and 4 bases from J, leaving 17 bases between. CDR1 WNHNN and CDR2 SYGVQD come from the germline V gene (reference sequence). As DNA, the CDR3 is TGCGCCAGCAGTAGGGGGAGCGGAGGACGAGAGACCCAGTACTTC. Residues: CASSRGSGGRETQYF.

This clonotype was observed a handful of times. This chain uses TRBV29-1 with TRBJ1-1; TRBD1 matches at 10 bases. CDR3 length equals 16 residues. The junction had 7 bases not matched to a gene; V was cut back by 2 bases and J by 1 base. From germline, CDR1 is SQVTM and CDR2 ANQGSEA. The CDR3 nucleotides read TGCAGCGTTGAAAAGGGGACAGGGGTTCCGAACACTGAAGCTTTCTTT. It is translated as CSVEKGTGVPNTEAFF.

Of note for this clonotype: A junction end diverges from the germline sequence, so it may reflect a read error. This sequence joins TRBV5-4 and TRBJ2-1; 9 positions match TRBD2. Germline V CDR1 and CDR2: SGHNT, YYREEE (reference sequence). The CDR3 has 16 amino acids. As DNA, the CDR3 is TGTGCCAGCAGCTTGGAAGGGACTAGCTCCCACAATGAGCAGTTCTTC. Its translation is CASSLEGTSSHNEQFF.

This clonotype was seen only a few times. The J gene is TRBJ2-3, the V gene TRBV7-6; either TRBD1 or TRBD2 may supply D (5 bases each). CDR3 length: 14 amino acids. CDR1 and CDR2 (germline): SGHVS, FNYEAQ. V dropped 0 bases and J dropped 6 bases, with 10 bases sitting between them. The CDR3 reads CASSLAGVRDTQYF. In DNA, the CDR3 is TGTGCCAGCAGCTTAGCGGGGGTCCGGGATACGCAGTATTTT. The whole variable domain, remainder taken from reference TRBV7-6 and TRBJ2-3, is GAGVSQSPRYKVTKRGQDVALRCDPISGHVSLYWYRQALGQGPEFLTYFNYEAQQDKSGLPNDRFSAERPEGSISTLTIQRTEQRDSAMYRCASSLAGVRDTQYFGPGTRLTVL.

The chain employs TRBV6-1 and TRBJ1-5, with D tentatively TRBD1 (5 bases). The V gene lost 7 bases and the J gene lost 6 bases, with 19 bases spanning the gap. Germline values: CDR1 MNHNS, CDR2 SASEGT. The CDR3 runs to 15 residues. CDR3 in amino acids: CASTFRDSGSQPQHF. CDR3 nucleotides: TGTGCCAGCACCTTCAGGGACTCTGGTAGTCAGCCCCAGCATTTT.

This clonotype has only a few counts. The chain couples TRBV20-1 to TRBJ2-7; a weak D match, TRBD2 (6 bases). The V gene's germline CDR1 is DFQATT and CDR2 SNEGSKA (reference sequence). The CDR3 is made up of 12 amino acids. V lost 4 bases to trimming and J lost 2 bases, with 9 bases between them. CDR3 sequence reads: CSAMEGTYEQYF. CDR3 DNA sequence: TGCAGTGCTATGGAGGGAACCTACGAGCAGTACTTC.

This clonotype was detected ten times or more. The chain couples TRBV6-1 to TRBJ2-3, with 7 bases identical to TRBD1. The CDR3 length is 13 residues. With V trimmed by 6 bases and J by 1 base, 1 base remained unmatched. The germline V gene has CDR1 MNHNS and CDR2 SASEGT. The CDR3 sequence: CASRGTGTDTQYF. CDR3 nucleotides: TGTGCCAGCAGAGGGACAGGCACAGATACGCAGTATTTT.

The table lists this clonotype with a few counts. This chain links TRBV7-2 with TRBJ2-3; 12 bases are a match to TRBD2. This CDR3 contains 17 residues. V lost 0 bases to trimming and J lost 4 bases; unmatched junction nucleotides: 5. The V gene's germline CDR1 is SGHTA and CDR2 FQGNSA. As DNA, the CDR3 is TGTGCCAGCAGCTTAGCGGCTAGCGGGAGGGCCCCAGATACGCAGTATTTT. This gives the protein CASSLAASGRAPDTQYF.

This clonotype has ten or more counts. The V call is TRBV5-1, the J call TRBJ2-1, with a weak D call TRBD1 (5 bases). The CDR3 loop spans 13 amino acids. V lost 3 bases to trimming and J lost 6 bases, with 10 bases between them. Germline V gives CDR1 SGHRS, CDR2 YFSETQ. CDR3 loop: CASSSAQGNEQFF. CDR3 sequence (DNA): TGCGCCAGCAGCTCCGCCCAGGGCAATGAGCAGTTCTTC.

This rearrangement joins TRBV15 to TRBJ2-1, with 8 nucleotides matching TRBD2. CDR1 is LNHNV, CDR2 YYDKDF, per germline (reference sequence). V was clipped by 0 bases and J by 6 bases; unmatched bases: 7. The CDR3 sequence is 16 residues long. For the CDR3, the DNA is TGTGCCACCAGCAGAGATAGGAGCGGGAGCGCCAATGAGCAGTTCTTC. Translation: CATSRDRSGSANEQFF.

In its sample, this clonotype was seen a few times. The chain has TRBV6-1 and TRBJ2-2; D unclear. Germline CDR1 reads MNHNS; CDR2 reads SASEGT. V dropped 6 bases and J dropped 0 bases, with 8 bases sitting between them. The CDR3 extends over 14 amino acids. CDR3: CASRFNTNTGELFF. In DNA form, the CDR3 reads TGTGCCAGCAGATTTAATACGAACACCGGGGAGCTGTTTTTT.